This TCR beta chain was profiled in a study of neurological immune-mediated disorders. A total of 2 million PBMCs stored at -80 degrees C provided the unsorted libraries. The CDR3 runs 16 residues. Trimming at V came to 3 bases and at J to 7 bases, leaving 11 bases not matched to a gene. Per the germline V gene, CDR1 is DFQATT and CDR2 is SNEGSKA (reference sequence). Overall study findings and caveats: In HTLV-1-associated myelopathy, TCR clonal expansion was greatest, and in multiple sclerosis it was least, below healthy controls. CDR3 amino acid sequences found in expanded clones were never shared across subjects, suggesting private repertoires in all groups. The phylogenetic placement of 18 of 34 multiple sclerosis patients' repertoires in one related-CDR3 cluster constitutes a possible signature.

This clonotype was seen at least ten times. Its antigen is currently unknown. TCRdb used MiXCR to reprocess the 5' RACE reads, holding one entry per CDR3 protein. The table has 50,000 to 80,000 distinct CDR3 sequences, 4.5% seen once. The rearrangement joins TRBV20-1 to TRBJ2-3, with 12 bases that match TRBD2. This receptor was taken from a man aged 25-40 years with multiple sclerosis. The specimen was PBMCs. CDR3 residues: CSASSLAGGQGNTQYF. The CDR3 DNA follows: TGCAGTGCTAGTAGTCTAGCGGGAGGGCAGGGTAATACGCAGTATTTT.